Sequencing of this T cell receptor (beta chain) was carried out in a study of PD-L1 blockade in urothelial cancer. Study in general: Blood was evaluated 3 weeks (second dose) and 6 weeks after therapy began.

V gave up 0 bases and J gave up 5 bases; unmatched junction bases: 16. CDR1 is ENHRY and CDR2 is SYGVKD in the germline V gene. The CDR3 has 19 residues. Method: immunoSEQ multiplex PCR; TCRdb's copy keeps in-frame clones and lacks some. The sample has some 31,000 clones; 84% are singletons. Time point described: peripheral blood 6 weeks after treatment start. The sequence was obtained from a man between 65 and 80 years old with urothelial cancer. The specimen was PBMCs, collected around atezolizumab (anti-PD-L1) treatment. The chain recombines TRBV10-3 with TRBJ2-3; 8 bases are shared with TRBD2. CDR3 sequence (DNA): TGTGCCATCAGTGAGTCCGCTCGGCCCAGCGGGAGAGGCGTAGATACGCAGTATTTT. Its protein product is CAISESARPSGRGVDTQYF.